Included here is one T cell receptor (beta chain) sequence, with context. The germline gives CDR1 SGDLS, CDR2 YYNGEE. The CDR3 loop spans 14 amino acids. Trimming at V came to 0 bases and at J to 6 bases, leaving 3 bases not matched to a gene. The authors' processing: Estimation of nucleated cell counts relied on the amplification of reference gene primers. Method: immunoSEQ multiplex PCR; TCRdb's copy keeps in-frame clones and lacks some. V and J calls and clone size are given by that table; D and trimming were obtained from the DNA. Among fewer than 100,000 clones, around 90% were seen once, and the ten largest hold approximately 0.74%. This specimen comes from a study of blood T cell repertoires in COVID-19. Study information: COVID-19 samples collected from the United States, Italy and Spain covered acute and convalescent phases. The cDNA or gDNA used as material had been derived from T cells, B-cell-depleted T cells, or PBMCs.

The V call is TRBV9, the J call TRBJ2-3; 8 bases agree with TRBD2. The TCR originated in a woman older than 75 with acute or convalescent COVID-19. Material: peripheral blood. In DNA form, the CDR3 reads TGTGCCAGCAGCGTAGGCTCTAGCGGGGATACGCAGTATTTT. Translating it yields CASSVGSSGDTQYF. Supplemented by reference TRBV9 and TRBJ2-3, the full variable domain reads DSGVTQTPKHLITATGQRVTLRCSPRSGDLSVYWYQQSLDQGLQFLIQYYNGEERAKGNILERFSAQQFPDLHSELNLSSLELGDSALYFCASSVGSSGDTQYFGPGTRLTVL.